The next 17 T cell receptor beta chains were all read from a single sample in a study of blood T cell repertoires in COVID-19. Here immunoSEQ multiplex PCR was the method, and the copy in TCRdb shows in-frame clones only, minus some. The sample lists 250,000 to 350,000 clones, around 90% occurring once. The sequenced sample was PBMCs or T cells enriched from blood (not recorded which). All receptors derive from a man in his sixties who had recovered from COVID-19.

This rearrangement joins TRBV3-1 (or the pseudogene TRBV3-2) to TRBJ1-5; D gene uncertain. V was clipped by 0 bases and J by 4 bases, with 7 bases between them. CDR1 and CDR2 (germline): LGHDT, YNNKEL (reference sequence). The CDR3 has 14 residues. CDR3 sequence: CASSQDPVNQPQHF. The CDR3 DNA reads as TGTGCCAGCAGCCAAGACCCCGTAAATCAGCCCCAGCATTTT.

The rearrangement joins TRBV11-2 to TRBJ2-7, with TRBD2 identical over 11 bases. CDR1 SGHAT and CDR2 FQNNGV come from the germline V gene. Unmatched junction bases numbered 3, after V lost 5 bases and J lost 3 bases. The CDR3 is made up of 14 amino acids. CDR3 nucleotides: TGTGCCAGCAGCGGGACTAGCGGAAGCTACGAGCAGTACTTC. Translation: CASSGTSGSYEQYF.

This clone was picked up one time. This sequence joins TRBV6-2 or TRBV6-3 and TRBJ2-7; 9 nucleotides match TRBD1. This CDR3 is built from 17 residues. Looked up from germline, CDR1 is MNHEY and CDR2 is SVGEGT. Trimming at V came to 4 bases and at J to 0 bases, leaving 10 bases not matched to a gene. The CDR3: CASSSATQGANSYEQYF. DNA for the CDR3: TGTGCCAGCAGTTCCGCCACACAGGGGGCGAACTCCTACGAGCAGTACTTC.

The J gene is TRBJ2-7, the V gene TRBV6-1; maybe TRBD2 (5 bases). V was trimmed by 0 bases and J by 3 bases, leaving 15 bases between them. Germline V gives CDR1 MNHNS, CDR2 SASEGT. The CDR3 loop spans 16 amino acids. CDR3 region: CASSEASGNPLYEQYF. CDR3 nucleotide sequence: TGTGCCAGCAGTGAAGCTTCGGGGAACCCCCTCTACGAGCAGTACTTC.

The chain combines TRBV6-1 with TRBJ1-3, with no clear D. The CDR3 consists of 13 residues. Trimming removed 3 bases at V and 4 bases at J, with 7 bases between. The germline CDR1 and CDR2 sequences are MNHNS and SASEGT. CDR3: CASSDGGGNTIYF. The CDR3, as DNA: TGTGCCAGCAGTGATGGCGGGGGAAACACCATATATTTT.

This clone has only a few counts. The chain links TRBV6-1 to TRBJ1-1, with 7 bases matching TRBD1. This CDR3 has 13 residues. After removal of 0 bases from V and 9 bases from J, the junction contained 4 bases not matched to a gene. From germline, CDR1 is MNHNS and CDR2 SASEGT. The CDR3 loop is CASSEAPRGKAFF. The CDR3 DNA is TGTGCCAGCAGTGAAGCTCCCAGGGGGAAAGCTTTCTTT.

The genes are TRBV30 and TRBJ2-5, with D perhaps matching TRBD2 (5 bases). V lost 5 bases and J lost 6, with 16 bases in between. Germline-derived CDR1 and CDR2 are GTSNPN and SVGIG (reference sequence). The length of the CDR3 is 13 residues. The CDR3 region is CAWARRGPKTQYF. CDR3 coding DNA: TGTGCCTGGGCACGAAGAGGGCCGAAGACCCAGTACTTC.

The chain combines TRBV5-1 with TRBJ1-2; D not certain. V shed 2 bases and J shed 5 bases, with 7 bases lying between them. Germline V gene lookup returns CDR1 SGHRS and CDR2 YFSETQ. The CDR3 has 12 amino acids. The CDR3, as DNA: TGCGCCAGCAGCTTATCTGAGTATGGCTACACCTTC. This gives the protein CASSLSEYGYTF.

The rearrangement links TRBV28 to TRBJ2-7; 12 nucleotides match TRBD2. The V and J ends lost 8 bases and 3 bases, in that order; junction bases with no gene match: 2. This CDR3 contains 13 residues. From germline, CDR1 is MDHEN and CDR2 SYDVKM. The CDR3 loop reads CASRTSGNYEQYF. CDR3 bases: TGTGCCAGCCGGACTAGCGGGAACTACGAGCAGTACTTC. The full variable domain, with the rest looked up from reference TRBV28 and TRBJ2-7, is DVKVTQSSRYLVKRTGEKVFLECVQDMDHENMFWYRQDPGLGLRLIYFSYDVKMKEKGDIPEGYSVSREKKERFSLILESASTNQTSMYLCASRTSGNYEQYFGPGTRLTVT.

This clone was seen only once. V is TRBV19 and J is TRBJ1-2; D is ambiguous. Trimming pared 4 bases from V and 3 bases from J, leaving 6 bases between. The germline V gene encodes CDR1 LNHDA and CDR2 SQIVND (reference sequence). The CDR3 totals 12 residues. In nucleotides, the CDR3 is TGTGCCAGTAGTAAGGACTACTATGGCTACACCTTC. It is translated as CASSKDYYGYTF.

Written as DNA, the CDR3 is TGTGCCAGAACTACCTGGCACGAGCAGTACTTC. Amino acids: CARTTWHEQYF. The chain couples TRBV9 to TRBJ2-7; the D is unclear. The CDR3 spans 11 residues. The germline V and J ends were trimmed by 8 bases and 5 bases, with 11 bases remaining between them. Germline loops: CDR1 SGDLS, CDR2 YYNGEE. The full variable domain, with the rest looked up from reference TRBV9 and TRBJ2-7, is DSGVTQTPKHLITATGQRVTLRCSPRSGDLSVYWYQQSLDQGLQFLIQYYNGEERAKGNILERFSAQQFPDLHSELNLSSLELGDSALYFCARTTWHEQYFGPGTRLTVT.

The CDR3 protein is CASSVLDSNQPQHF. The DNA for the CDR3 is TGTGCCAGTAGTGTCTTAGATAGCAATCAGCCCCAGCATTTT. The chain combines TRBV19 with TRBJ1-5; unclear D gene. This CDR3 is built from 14 residues. V was clipped by 5 bases and J by 0 bases, with 8 bases between them. Germline values: CDR1 LNHDA, CDR2 SQIVND (reference sequence). The entire variable domain, with the rest obtained from reference TRBV19 and TRBJ1-5, is as follows: DGGITQSPKYLFRKEGQNVTLSCEQNLNHDAMYWYRQDPGQGLRLIYYSQIVNDFQKGDIAEGYSVSREKKESFPLTVTSAQKNPTAFYLCASSVLDSNQPQHFGDGTRLSIL.

The chain uses TRBV19 and TRBJ2-7, with TRBD2 identical over 7 bases. This CDR3 has 16 residues. V was clipped by 3 bases and J by 2 bases; unmatched bases: 10. Germline CDR1 reads LNHDA; CDR2 reads SQIVND (reference sequence). DNA for the CDR3: TGTGCCAGTAGTATGAGTGGGCAGGGAGGGACCTACGAGCAGTACTTC. Translated: CASSMSGQGGTYEQYF.

This clone was seen a few times. The CDR3 sequence is CASSPMDRAYGYTF. The CDR3, as DNA: TGTGCCAGCAGCCCCATGGACAGGGCCTATGGCTACACCTTC. This chain connects TRBV5-5 to TRBJ1-2, with 8 bases that match TRBD1. Germline-derived CDR1 and CDR2 are SGHKS and YYEKEE (reference sequence). This CDR3 contains 14 residues. Losses at the gene ends were 4 bases for V and 4 bases for J; bases not matched to a gene: 6. The entire variable domain, with the rest obtained from reference TRBV5-5 and TRBJ1-2, is as follows: DAGVTQSPTHLIKTRGQQVTLRCSPISGHKSVSWYQQVLGQGPQFIFQYYEKEERGRGNFPDRFSARQFPNYSSELNVNALLLGDSALYLCASSPMDRAYGYTFGSGTRLTVV.

This clone has just one count. The chain recombines TRBV5-4 with TRBJ2-7; 9 bases match TRBD1. The germline gives CDR1 SGHNT, CDR2 YYREEE (reference sequence). This CDR3 has 15 amino acids. V gave up 2 bases and J gave up 2 bases; unmatched junction bases: 5. This CDR3 reads CASSFGQGWPYEQYF. The CDR3 nucleotides read TGTGCCAGCAGCTTCGGACAGGGGTGGCCCTACGAGCAGTACTTC.

The chain combines TRBV5-4 with TRBJ1-1; possibly TRBD1 for D (6 bases). The CDR3 loop spans 14 amino acids. Germline CDR1 is SGHNT and CDR2 is YYREEE (reference sequence). Trimming left V 4 bases short and J 0 bases short, with 10 bases between. CDR3 amino acids: CASSRQALNTEAFF. CDR3 coding DNA: TGTGCCAGCAGCCGACAGGCCCTGAACACTGAAGCTTTCTTT.

This chain connects TRBV27 to TRBJ2-1, with D perhaps TRBD1 (5 bases). V was cut by 6 bases and J by 4 bases, with 22 bases left in between. Per the germline V gene, CDR1 is MNHEY and CDR2 is SMNVEV (reference sequence). The length of the CDR3 is 17 residues. In DNA, the CDR3 is TGTGCCAGCAGATTAAACGTCAGGGATTTGGGGTACAATGAGCAGTTCTTC. Translation: CASRLNVRDLGYNEQFF.